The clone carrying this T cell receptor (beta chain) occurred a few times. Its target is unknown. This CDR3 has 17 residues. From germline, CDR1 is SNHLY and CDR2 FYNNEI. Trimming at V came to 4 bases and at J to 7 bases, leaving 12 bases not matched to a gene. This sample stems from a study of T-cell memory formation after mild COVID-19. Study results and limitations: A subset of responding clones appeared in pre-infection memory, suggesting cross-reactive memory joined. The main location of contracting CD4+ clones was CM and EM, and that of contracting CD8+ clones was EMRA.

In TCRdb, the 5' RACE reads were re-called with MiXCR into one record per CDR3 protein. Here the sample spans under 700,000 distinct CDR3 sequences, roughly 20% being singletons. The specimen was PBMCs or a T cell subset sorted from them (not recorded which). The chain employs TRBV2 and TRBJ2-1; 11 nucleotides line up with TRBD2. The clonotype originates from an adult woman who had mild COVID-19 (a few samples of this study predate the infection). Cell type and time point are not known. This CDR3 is CASSVNVAGGPQNEQFF. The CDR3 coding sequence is TGTGCCAGCAGTGTAAACGTAGCGGGAGGGCCGCAGAATGAGCAGTTCTTC. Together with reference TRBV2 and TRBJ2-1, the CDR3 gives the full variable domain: EPEVTQTPSHQVTQMGQEVILRCVPISNHLYFYWYRQILGQKVEFLVSFYNNEISEKSEIFDDQFSVERPDGSNFTLKIRSTKLEDSAMYFCASSVNVAGGPQNEQFFGPGTRLTVL.